This is a list of T cell receptor beta chains from one sample in a study of blood T cell repertoires in COVID-19. TCRdb's copy holds only in-frame clones and misses some; the assay was immunoSEQ multiplex PCR. The data show about 170,000 clones, approximately 85% seen once. Sequences were obtained from peripheral blood. Source of these receptors: a woman aged 80 or older with COVID-19, enrolled during active disease. Each CDR3 is given with its conserved first and last residue. D genes are given only for firm matches. A clone size is listed for some rows: how often the clone was seen (once, few, many), or a class if it is expanded.

TRBV2	TRBJ2-5	TRBD1	NA	TGTGCCAGCAGTGAACGGGACAGGGGGTACTTC	CASSERDRGYF
TRBV4-1	TRBJ2-3	TRBD2	once	TGCGCCAGCAGCCAACTAGCGGGGGAGACAGATACGCAGTATTTT	CASSQLAGETDTQYF
TRBV30	TRBJ2-7	NA	NA	TGTGCCTGGGGGCCCTCGAGGGAGCAGTACTTC	CAWGPSREQYF
TRBV28	TRBJ2-3	NA	NA	TGTGCCAGCAGTCCCTCGGGTACGCAGTATTTT	CASSPSGTQYF
TRBV18	TRBJ2-7	TRBD2	NA	TGTGCCAGCTCACCACGGGAGCGGGAGAACCCCTACGAGCAGTACTTC	CASSPRERENPYEQYF
TRBV5-5	TRBJ1-5	TRBD1	once	TGTGCCAGCAGCTTGGCAGGGGGCGGTGGTCAGCCCCAGCATTTT	CASSLAGGGGQPQHF
TRBV5-1	TRBJ2-2	NA	NA	TGCGCCAGCAGCACCACAGGTGCAACGAACACCGGGGAGCTGTTTTTT	CASSTTGATNTGELFF
TRBV6-5	TRBJ2-3	TRBD1	NA	TGTGCCAGCAGACCAACAGGGGTGGATACGCAGTATTTT	CASRPTGVDTQYF
TRBV6-1	TRBJ2-1	TRBD2	NA	TGTGCCAGCAGTGAATCGCTAGCGGGGACCTCACTTGAGCAGTTCTTC	CASSESLAGTSLEQFF
TRBV5-1	TRBJ2-7	NA	NA	TGCGCCAGCAGCTCGGGAACGGGGTCGGGCTACGAGCAGTACTTC	CASSSGTGSGYEQYF
TRBV6-5	TRBJ1-6	TRBD1	NA	TGTGCCAGCCTCATGACAGGGGCTTCACCCCTCCACTTT	CASLMTGASPLHF
TRBV5-4	TRBJ2-1	TRBD2	NA	TGTGCCAGCAGCAAGGGACTAGCGGGGGGCAGCTCCTACAATGAGCAGTTCTTC	CASSKGLAGGSSYNEQFF
TRBV29-1	TRBJ1-3	TRBD1	NA	TGCAGCGCCGCGACAGGGAGGTCTGGAAACACCATATATTTT	CSAATGRSGNTIYF
TRBV6-2/TRBV6-3	TRBJ2-1	TRBD2	NA	TGTGCCAGCAGTTATTCCCCCGTGGGCGGGGGGGCTTATTATGAGCAGTTCTTC	CASSYSPVGGGAYYEQFF
TRBV27	TRBJ2-7	TRBD1	NA	TGTGCCAGCAGGAGAACAGGGGCAGGGTCCTACGAGCAGTACTTC	CASRRTGAGSYEQYF
TRBV7-3	TRBJ1-1	TRBD1	NA	TGTGCCAGCAGCCCCCGGACAGGGATGATGAACACTGAAGCTTTCTTT	CASSPRTGMMNTEAFF
TRBV7-9	TRBJ2-7	TRBD1	many	TGTGCCAGCAGCTTAGCTCCGGGGACAGGGGGCTTCAGATCCTACGAGCAGTACTTC	CASSLAPGTGGFRSYEQYF
TRBV28	TRBJ2-7	NA	NA	TGTGCCAGCAGGCCTAGTGGGAGTAGAACTTACGAGCAGTACTTC	CASRPSGSRTYEQYF
TRBV10-3	TRBJ2-7	NA	few	TGTGCCATCAGTGAGGGGGGCCCAGAGCAGTACTTC	CAISEGGPEQYF
TRBV6-5	TRBJ2-7	NA	NA	TGTGCCAGCAGTTATTCCTTAGCGCAATCCTACGAGCAGTACTTC	CASSYSLAQSYEQYF
TRBV4-3	TRBJ2-3	TRBD1	NA	TGCGCCAGCAGCCAAGGTGCCTTTCCGGGACAGGGAGCCATCAGAGATACGCAGTATTTT	CASSQGAFPGQGAIRDTQYF
TRBV9	TRBJ2-2	NA	NA	TGTGCCAGCAGCGTAGCTTCCCCCGGGGAGCTGTTTTTT	CASSVASPGELFF
TRBV10-2	TRBJ2-2	NA	once	TGCGCCAGCAGAACTGCAGGCACCGGGGAGCTGTTTTTT	CASRTAGTGELFF
TRBV27	TRBJ1-6	NA	once	TGTGCCAGCAGTTTTTTTAGCGATTCACCCCTCCACTTT	CASSFFSDSPLHF
TRBV6-5	TRBJ1-4	TRBD1	NA	TGTGCCAGCAGTCAGACAGGGGAGGGAGAAAAACTGTTTTTT	CASSQTGEGEKLFF
TRBV28	TRBJ2-5	NA	NA	TGTGCCAGCAGTTTAGTCGAGGTTCCGAAAGAGACCCAGTACTTC	CASSLVEVPKETQYF
TRBV5-1	TRBJ2-3	TRBD2	NA	TGCGCCAGCAGCCGGGGATCTGGGGAGGGTACGCAGTATTTT	CASSRGSGEGTQYF
TRBV3-1/TRBV3-2	TRBJ2-7	NA	NA	TGTGCCAGCAGCCGAAACGGGAGAACCTCCTACGAGCAGTACTTC	CASSRNGRTSYEQYF
TRBV28	TRBJ2-1	NA	NA	TGTGCCAGCAGTTTAAGCTTTAGTGAGCAGTTCTTC	CASSLSFSEQFF
TRBV2	TRBJ2-3	NA	NA	TGTGCCAGCAAGCGTTTGGGAGGTTCGGATACGCAGTATTTT	CASKRLGGSDTQYF
TRBV18	TRBJ2-7	TRBD2	NA	TGTGCCAGCTCACCACAACTAGCGGGACAAGGTTACGAGCAGTACTTC	CASSPQLAGQGYEQYF
TRBV7-9	TRBJ1-1	NA	NA	TGTGCCAGCAGCTTAAAAGGCTCGTGGGGAGGAATGAACACTGAAGCTTTCTTT	CASSLKGSWGGMNTEAFF
TRBV12-3/TRBV12-4	TRBJ2-2	NA	NA	TGTGCCAGCAGTCCCTACGCACCCGGGGAGCTGTTTTTT	CASSPYAPGELFF
TRBV6-6	TRBJ1-1	TRBD1	NA	TGTGCCAGCACCGGAACGACAGGGTGGGCTTTCTTT	CASTGTTGWAFF
TRBV5-8	TRBJ1-5	TRBD1	NA	TGTGCCAGCAGCTTCGGGACAGGTTTTTTGAGTCAGCCCCAGCATTTT	CASSFGTGFLSQPQHF
TRBV5-6	TRBJ2-7	TRBD2	NA	TGTGCCAGAAGACTAGCGGGGCCCCGGGAACGGCAGTACTTC	CARRLAGPRERQYF
TRBV6-5	TRBJ1-2	NA	few	TGTGCCAGCAGAAGCGTACAGGGTGGAGAAGGCTACACCTTC	CASRSVQGGEGYTF
TRBV7-8	TRBJ1-5	TRBD1	NA	TGTGCCAGCAGCTCAACTCCTCGACAGGGGCAGATTCAGCCCCAACATTTT	CASSSTPRQGQIQPQHF
TRBV6-2/TRBV6-3	TRBJ2-7	NA	NA	TGTGCCAGCAGTTACTTGCGGGAGCAGTACTTC	CASSYLREQYF
TRBV7-2	TRBJ1-1	TRBD1	NA	TGTGCCAGCAGACCAGGGGGCACTGAAGCTTTCTTT	CASRPGGTEAFF
TRBV2	TRBJ1-1	NA	NA	TGTGCCAGCATGTATACACTACCTGAAGCTTTCTTT	CASMYTLPEAFF
TRBV14	TRBJ2-1	NA	NA	TGTGCCAGCAGCCAGGTCCGGGGTGGTGAGCAGTTCTTC	CASSQVRGGEQFF
TRBV7-2	TRBJ1-2	TRBD1	once	TGTGCCAGCAGCTTATCGGGACAGGGGTATGGCTACACCTTC	CASSLSGQGYGYTF
TRBV24-1	TRBJ2-3	TRBD2	NA	TGTGCCACCAGTGATTCGGGCGGACTAGCGGGAGTAGCAGATACGCAGTATTTT	CATSDSGGLAGVADTQYF
TRBV27	TRBJ1-2	TRBD1	NA	TGTGCCAGCACCGACAGGGTTGGTTATGGCTACACCTTC	CASTDRVGYGYTF
TRBV18	TRBJ1-5	TRBD1	NA	TGTGCCAGCTCAACCACGGACAGGATGAATCAGCCCCAGCATTTT	CASSTTDRMNQPQHF
TRBV9	TRBJ2-5	NA	few	TGTGCCAGCAGCCGAGGGGGGGGATTCGGAGAGACCCAGTACTTC	CASSRGGGFGETQYF
TRBV11-2	TRBJ1-2	TRBD1	NA	TGTGCCAGCAGCCTTTGGGACAGTGGCTACACCTTC	CASSLWDSGYTF
TRBV18	TRBJ1-2	NA	NA	TGTGCCAGCTCACCACCGTCATTCTCGGGCAGGGCTGGCTACACCTTC	CASSPPSFSGRAGYTF
TRBV19	TRBJ1-1	NA	NA	TGTGCCAGTAGTACCGCAGGGCTTACTGAAGCTTTCTTT	CASSTAGLTEAFF
TRBV5-1	TRBJ2-2	TRBD2	NA	TGCGCCAGCAGCTTGGCCCATAGCGGGATGGTCGGGGAGCTGTTTTTT	CASSLAHSGMVGELFF
TRBV19	TRBJ2-5	TRBD2	NA	TGTGCCAGTAGTACTATAGCGGGAGGGGAGACCCAGTACTTC	CASSTIAGGETQYF
TRBV7-3	TRBJ1-2	TRBD1	NA	TGTGCCAGCAGCTCGACAGGGGGCCATGGCTACACCTTC	CASSSTGGHGYTF
TRBV19	TRBJ2-3	TRBD2	NA	TGTGCCAGTAGTACTGCGGGGGGTGGGCGATCAGATACGCAGTATTTT	CASSTAGGGRSDTQYF
TRBV1	TRBJ2-1	NA	once	TGCACCACCCAGGGGGTGGGGACATACAATGAGCAGTTCTTC	CTTQGVGTYNEQFF
TRBV2	TRBJ2-1	TRBD2	NA	TGTGCCAGCAGTGCAACGGGGGGGCAGTTCTTC	CASSATGGQFF
TRBV18	TRBJ2-3	TRBD2	NA	TGTGCCAGCTCACAAAGGACTAGACCTAGCACAGATACGCAGTATTTT	CASSQRTRPSTDTQYF
TRBV12-3/TRBV12-4	TRBJ1-5	NA	NA	TGTGCCAGCAGTTTTAACTATAATCAGCCCCAGCATTTT	CASSFNYNQPQHF
TRBV19	TRBJ1-2	NA	few	TGTGCCAGTAGTAGATCGGCAGTACAGTTCCTCTACACCTTC	CASSRSAVQFLYTF
TRBV7-2	TRBJ2-1	TRBD1	many	TGTGCCAGCAGCTCGAACAGGGGAAGCTACAATGAGCAGTTCTTC	CASSSNRGSYNEQFF